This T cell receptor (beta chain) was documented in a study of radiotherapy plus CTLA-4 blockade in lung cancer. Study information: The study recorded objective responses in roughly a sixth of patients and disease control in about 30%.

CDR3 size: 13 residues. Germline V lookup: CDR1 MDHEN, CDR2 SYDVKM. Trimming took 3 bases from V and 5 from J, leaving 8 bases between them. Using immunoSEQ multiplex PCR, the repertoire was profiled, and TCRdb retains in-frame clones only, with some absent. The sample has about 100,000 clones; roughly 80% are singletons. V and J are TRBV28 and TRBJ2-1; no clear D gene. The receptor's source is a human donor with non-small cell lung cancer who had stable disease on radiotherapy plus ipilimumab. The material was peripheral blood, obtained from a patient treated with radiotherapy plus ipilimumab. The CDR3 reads CASSLMLDNEQFF. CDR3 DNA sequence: TGTGCCAGCAGTTTGATGCTTGACAATGAGCAGTTCTTC.